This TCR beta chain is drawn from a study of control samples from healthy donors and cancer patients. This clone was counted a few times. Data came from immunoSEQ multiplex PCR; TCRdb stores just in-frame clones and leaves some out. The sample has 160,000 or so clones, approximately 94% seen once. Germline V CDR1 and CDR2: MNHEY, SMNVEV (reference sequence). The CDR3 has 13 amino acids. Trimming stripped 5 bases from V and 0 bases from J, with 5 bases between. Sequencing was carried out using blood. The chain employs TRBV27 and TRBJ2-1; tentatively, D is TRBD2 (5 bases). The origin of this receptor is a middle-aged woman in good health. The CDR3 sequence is CASSEGSYNEQFF. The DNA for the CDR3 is TGTGCCAGCAGTGAGGGCTCCTACAATGAGCAGTTCTTC.